The clone carrying this TCR beta chain was seen only a few times. The antigen remains unidentified. V dropped 4 bases and J dropped 7; count of bases not matched to a gene: 8. CDR3 size: 16 residues. Germline-derived CDR1 and CDR2 are LGHNA and YNFKEQ. This record belongs to a study of cytomegalovirus exposure and HLA in healthy donors. The primer mix had 60 Vbeta and 13 Jbeta primers. Sequencing was performed with immunoSEQ multiplex PCR; in TCRdb, only in-frame clones are kept and a portion is missing. The top ten hold about 5.3% of the sample, which has 130,000 or so clones, 80% seen once. Study results and caveats: A later analysis reportedly identified an Asian-associated ancestry cluster as carrying fewer N-insertions than the roughly 720-donor mean. Per a prior analysis, the majority of TCR beta V segments were productive roughly 90% or roughly 30% of the time. The sole available immune exposure information was CMV serostatus.

The receptor was isolated from a man aged 25-40 years in good health and CMV-seronegative. The rearrangement links TRBV4-2 to TRBJ2-5, with 14 bases identical to TRBD2. The sequenced material came from PBMCs. The CDR3 bases are TGTGCCAGCAGCCCAGGACTAGCGGGAGGTGGGGGGACCCAGTACTTC. Translated: CASSPGLAGGGGTQYF.